The rows below give T cell receptor beta chains drawn from one sample of a study of blood T cell repertoires in COVID-19. TCRdb's copy holds only in-frame clones and misses some; the assay was immunoSEQ multiplex PCR. The sample includes roughly 95,000 clones, roughly 80% of them seen just once. The sequenced material came from peripheral blood. The origin of the receptors is an older man with acute or convalescent COVID-19. The CDR3 runs from the conserved cysteine through the conserved F or W. The D gene is left open where the match is weak. Clone sizes are given selectively: once, few, many, or a class where the clone is expanded.

j_call: TRBJ2-7; clone_size: .; d_call: .; v_call: TRBV5-6; cdr3_nt: TGTGCCAGCAGCTTGGAATACAGGGAGGGAAACGAGCAGTACTTC; cdr3_aa: CASSLEYREGNEQYF
j_call: TRBJ2-7; clone_size: few; d_call: TRBD1; v_call: TRBV19; cdr3_nt: TGTGCCAGTAGTAACCCCGGGACAGTCTACGAGCAGTACTTC; cdr3_aa: CASSNPGTVYEQYF
j_call: TRBJ1-3; clone_size: once; d_call: .; v_call: TRBV18; cdr3_nt: TGTGCCAGCTCACCACGACAGTCGGACGGAAACACCATATATTTT; cdr3_aa: CASSPRQSDGNTIYF
j_call: TRBJ2-4; clone_size: .; d_call: .; v_call: TRBV18; cdr3_nt: TGTGCCAGCTCACCACCGAACAGCCTAGCCAAAAACATTCAGTACTTC; cdr3_aa: CASSPPNSLAKNIQYF
j_call: TRBJ2-1; clone_size: .; d_call: .; v_call: TRBV5-5; cdr3_nt: TGTGCCAGCAGCTGGTACACCGGGTCCTACAATGAGCAGTTCTTC; cdr3_aa: CASSWYTGSYNEQFF
j_call: TRBJ1-5; clone_size: .; d_call: TRBD1; v_call: TRBV28; cdr3_nt: TGTGCCAGCAGTGGGACAGGGAATAGCAATCAGCCCCAGCATTTT; cdr3_aa: CASSGTGNSNQPQHF
j_call: TRBJ2-5; clone_size: .; d_call: TRBD1; v_call: TRBV7-9; cdr3_nt: TGTGCCAGCAGCTCAGTCTTAGGACAGGGGTTGGGGGAGACCCAGTACTTC; cdr3_aa: CASSSVLGQGLGETQYF
j_call: TRBJ2-7; clone_size: .; d_call: TRBD2; v_call: TRBV7-9; cdr3_nt: TGTGCCAGCAGCTTAGGTCATACCCTACTAGCGCAGTACGAGCAGTACTTC; cdr3_aa: CASSLGHTLLAQYEQYF
j_call: TRBJ1-1; clone_size: few; d_call: TRBD1; v_call: TRBV27; cdr3_nt: TGTGCCAGCAGTTCAGGACAGGGGCGGTCTGAAGCTTTCTTT; cdr3_aa: CASSSGQGRSEAFF
j_call: TRBJ2-7; clone_size: .; d_call: .; v_call: TRBV6-2/TRBV6-3; cdr3_nt: TGTGCCAGCAGTTACGGACAGCCCTTCTACGAGCAGTACTTC; cdr3_aa: CASSYGQPFYEQYF
j_call: TRBJ2-7; clone_size: many; d_call: .; v_call: TRBV7-9; cdr3_nt: TGTGCCAGCAGCTTAGCACAGGGTCTCTACGAGCAGTACTTC; cdr3_aa: CASSLAQGLYEQYF
j_call: TRBJ1-2; clone_size: .; d_call: TRBD1; v_call: TRBV2; cdr3_nt: TGTGCCAGCAGTGAGGACAGGGCCTATGGCTACACCTTC; cdr3_aa: CASSEDRAYGYTF
j_call: TRBJ1-1; clone_size: .; d_call: .; v_call: TRBV14; cdr3_nt: TGTGCCAGCAGCCTACAGGGAACTGAAGCTTTCTTT; cdr3_aa: CASSLQGTEAFF
j_call: TRBJ2-2; clone_size: .; d_call: .; v_call: TRBV12-5; cdr3_nt: TGTGCTAGTGGTTTGGGAAAGGGAGGCACCGGGGAGCTGTTTTTT; cdr3_aa: CASGLGKGGTGELFF
j_call: TRBJ1-6; clone_size: once; d_call: TRBD1; v_call: TRBV5-1; cdr3_nt: TGCGCCAGCAGCTTGGGACAGGGTAGGGTTTCACCCCTCCACTTT; cdr3_aa: CASSLGQGRVSPLHF
j_call: TRBJ2-1; clone_size: few; d_call: .; v_call: TRBV21-1; cdr3_nt: TGTGCCAGCAGCAAAAGAAGGGGGCCTGGTGTCAATGAGCAGTTCTTC; cdr3_aa: CASSKRRGPGVNEQFF
j_call: TRBJ1-1; clone_size: .; d_call: TRBD1; v_call: TRBV5-1; cdr3_nt: TGCGCCAGCAGCATAGGACAGGGGTCCACTGAAGCTTTCTTT; cdr3_aa: CASSIGQGSTEAFF
j_call: TRBJ2-1; clone_size: .; d_call: TRBD2; v_call: TRBV20-1; cdr3_nt: TGCAGTGCTAGTAAACCCAGCGGGGGGAATGAGCAGTTCTTC; cdr3_aa: CSASKPSGGNEQFF
j_call: TRBJ1-5; clone_size: .; d_call: .; v_call: TRBV6-1; cdr3_nt: TGTGCCAGCAGGCCAGTGGATCAGCCCCAGCATTTT; cdr3_aa: CASRPVDQPQHF
j_call: TRBJ1-6; clone_size: .; d_call: .; v_call: TRBV11-2; cdr3_nt: TGTGCCAGCACAACGACAGGAGCCAATTCACCCCTCCACTTT; cdr3_aa: CASTTTGANSPLHF
j_call: TRBJ1-6; clone_size: .; d_call: .; v_call: TRBV28; cdr3_nt: TGTGCCAGCAGAAGAGGAGGGGCATTAGGCTATAATTCACCCCTCCACTTT; cdr3_aa: CASRRGGALGYNSPLHF
j_call: TRBJ2-2; clone_size: .; d_call: .; v_call: TRBV3-1/TRBV3-2; cdr3_nt: TGTGCCAGCAGCCAGGGAGCCGGGGAGCTGTTTTTT; cdr3_aa: CASSQGAGELFF
j_call: TRBJ1-3; clone_size: .; d_call: TRBD1; v_call: TRBV6-5; cdr3_nt: TGTGCCAGCAGAGGACAGGGGGCCTCTGGAAACACCATATATTTT; cdr3_aa: CASRGQGASGNTIYF
j_call: TRBJ1-1; clone_size: .; d_call: TRBD1; v_call: TRBV6-5; cdr3_nt: TGTGCCAGCAGTTACCGGGGACAGGGGGCTTTCTTT; cdr3_aa: CASSYRGQGAFF
j_call: TRBJ2-2; clone_size: .; d_call: TRBD1; v_call: TRBV24-1; cdr3_nt: TGTGCCACCAGTGATCCGTGGCGGACAGGGTTTAACACCGGGGAGCTGTTTTTT; cdr3_aa: CATSDPWRTGFNTGELFF
j_call: TRBJ2-1; clone_size: .; d_call: TRBD2; v_call: TRBV6-2/TRBV6-3; cdr3_nt: TGTGCCAGCAGTTTACTAGCGGGGGGGATGAGCTCCTACAATGAGCAGTTCTTC; cdr3_aa: CASSLLAGGMSSYNEQFF
j_call: TRBJ2-5; clone_size: .; d_call: TRBD2; v_call: TRBV2; cdr3_nt: TGTGCCAGCAGGCCGGGGGGGCGGGAGACCCAGTACTTC; cdr3_aa: CASRPGGRETQYF
j_call: TRBJ2-2; clone_size: once; d_call: .; v_call: TRBV3-1/TRBV3-2; cdr3_nt: TGTGCCAGCAGCCAAGATAGACAGCTGAGCACCGTCCACACCGGGGAGCTGTTTTTT; cdr3_aa: CASSQDRQLSTVHTGELFF
j_call: TRBJ1-6; clone_size: .; d_call: .; v_call: TRBV7-9; cdr3_nt: TGTGCCAGCAGCTTTGGGCAGACGAATTCACCCCTCCACTTT; cdr3_aa: CASSFGQTNSPLHF
j_call: TRBJ2-5; clone_size: .; d_call: TRBD2; v_call: TRBV19; cdr3_nt: TGTGCCAGTACCTCTGGGCGGGGGGGCCCGCAGACCCAGTACTTC; cdr3_aa: CASTSGRGGPQTQYF
j_call: TRBJ1-1; clone_size: .; d_call: .; v_call: TRBV7-2; cdr3_nt: TGTGCCAGCAGCTTTTTGCGTTCGAACACTGAAGCTTTCTTT; cdr3_aa: CASSFLRSNTEAFF
j_call: TRBJ2-7; clone_size: .; d_call: .; v_call: TRBV6-1; cdr3_nt: TGTGCCAGCAGTCTCCCCCCCCGCGAGCAGTACTTC; cdr3_aa: CASSLPPREQYF
j_call: TRBJ1-5; clone_size: .; d_call: TRBD1; v_call: TRBV18; cdr3_nt: TGTGCCAGCTCAGTTCGCCAGGGGGCGCGCAATCAGCCCCAGCATTTT; cdr3_aa: CASSVRQGARNQPQHF
j_call: TRBJ2-7; clone_size: .; d_call: .; v_call: TRBV28; cdr3_nt: TGTGCCAGCACGTTTCAGGGGACCTACGAGCAGTACTTC; cdr3_aa: CASTFQGTYEQYF
j_call: TRBJ2-7; clone_size: .; d_call: TRBD2; v_call: TRBV19; cdr3_nt: TGTGCCAGTAGTTCCCTTAGGGAGGGAACCTACGAGCAGTACTTC; cdr3_aa: CASSSLREGTYEQYF
j_call: TRBJ2-3; clone_size: .; d_call: TRBD1; v_call: TRBV6-2/TRBV6-3; cdr3_nt: TGTGCCAGCAGCCCCCTTCCAGGGACAGGGGCCGGCACAGATACGCAGTATTTT; cdr3_aa: CASSPLPGTGAGTDTQYF
j_call: TRBJ2-3; clone_size: .; d_call: TRBD2; v_call: TRBV27; cdr3_nt: TGTGCCAGCAGTTTTACAGCGGGAGGGCCGGGGTCAGATACGCAGTATTTT; cdr3_aa: CASSFTAGGPGSDTQYF
j_call: TRBJ2-7; clone_size: .; d_call: TRBD2; v_call: TRBV19; cdr3_nt: TGTGCCAGTAGCCTTTCCCTCTTATCTAGCGGAAAGAGTACTTCCTACGAGCAGTACTTC; cdr3_aa: CASSLSLLSSGKSTSYEQYF
j_call: TRBJ1-2; clone_size: .; d_call: TRBD1; v_call: TRBV5-1; cdr3_nt: TGCGCCAGCAGCGAAGGACAGGGTGGGTATGGCTACACCTTC; cdr3_aa: CASSEGQGGYGYTF
j_call: TRBJ2-1; clone_size: .; d_call: TRBD2; v_call: TRBV7-9; cdr3_nt: TGTGCCAGCAGTTCTATCCGGACTAGTTACAATGAGCAGTTCTTC; cdr3_aa: CASSSIRTSYNEQFF
j_call: TRBJ1-6; clone_size: .; d_call: .; v_call: TRBV28; cdr3_nt: TGTGCCAGCCAGTTAGGACAGCTTAATAATTCACCCCTCCACTTT; cdr3_aa: CASQLGQLNNSPLHF
j_call: TRBJ1-2; clone_size: .; d_call: .; v_call: TRBV6-1; cdr3_nt: TGTGCCAGCAGTGAAGGGCGGTCCTACACCTTC; cdr3_aa: CASSEGRSYTF
j_call: TRBJ2-5; clone_size: .; d_call: .; v_call: TRBV11-2; cdr3_nt: TGTGCCAGCAGCTTAGATTATTCGGGGTCGAAGACCCAGTACTTC; cdr3_aa: CASSLDYSGSKTQYF
j_call: TRBJ2-3; clone_size: .; d_call: .; v_call: TRBV24-1; cdr3_nt: TGTGCCACCAGTGACACCCTCAAGCCAGATACGCAGTATTTT; cdr3_aa: CATSDTLKPDTQYF
j_call: TRBJ1-1; clone_size: .; d_call: .; v_call: TRBV20-1; cdr3_nt: TGCAGTGCTAGTGGGCCCCGAGCGGGAGAGAATGAAGCTTTCTTT; cdr3_aa: CSASGPRAGENEAFF
j_call: TRBJ2-1; clone_size: few; d_call: TRBD2; v_call: TRBV5-6; cdr3_nt: TGTGCCAGCAGCTGGGGACTAGCGGGAAACAATGAGCAGTTCTTC; cdr3_aa: CASSWGLAGNNEQFF
j_call: TRBJ1-6; clone_size: .; d_call: .; v_call: TRBV16; cdr3_nt: TGTGCCAGCAGCCCTATTGGGGGGGGTAATTCACCCCTCCACTTT; cdr3_aa: CASSPIGGGNSPLHF
j_call: TRBJ2-3; clone_size: .; d_call: TRBD1; v_call: TRBV7-8; cdr3_nt: TGTGCCAGCAGCTCTGACGACAGGGGCAGCACAGATACGCAGTATTTT; cdr3_aa: CASSSDDRGSTDTQYF
j_call: TRBJ2-3; clone_size: few; d_call: TRBD2; v_call: TRBV13; cdr3_nt: TGTGCCAGCAGCCCAATCGTACTAGCGGGAGGAGACGATAGTTCCGATACGCAGTATTTT; cdr3_aa: CASSPIVLAGGDDSSDTQYF
j_call: TRBJ2-3; clone_size: .; d_call: .; v_call: TRBV5-4; cdr3_nt: TGTGCCAGCAGTCAGGTTAAAGATACGCAGTATTTT; cdr3_aa: CASSQVKDTQYF
j_call: TRBJ1-2; clone_size: .; d_call: .; v_call: TRBV28; cdr3_nt: TGTGCCAGCAATTTAGCGTTATCTAACTATGGCTACACCTTC; cdr3_aa: CASNLALSNYGYTF
j_call: TRBJ2-3; clone_size: .; d_call: .; v_call: TRBV9; cdr3_nt: TGTGCCAGCAGCTCTAGACTATTTTCTAGCACAGATACGCAGTATTTT; cdr3_aa: CASSSRLFSSTDTQYF
j_call: TRBJ2-7; clone_size: .; d_call: TRBD2; v_call: TRBV6-2/TRBV6-3; cdr3_nt: TGTGCCAGCAGTTACGGGACTAGCGTTTACGAGCAGTACTTC; cdr3_aa: CASSYGTSVYEQYF
j_call: TRBJ1-1; clone_size: .; d_call: TRBD1; v_call: TRBV29-1; cdr3_nt: TGCAGCGTACAACAGGGGAAAGGCACTGAAGCTTTCTTT; cdr3_aa: CSVQQGKGTEAFF
j_call: TRBJ2-4; clone_size: .; d_call: TRBD2; v_call: TRBV6-5; cdr3_nt: TGTGCCAGCAGTCAGGGACTAGCGGGAGGAATTCAGTACTTC; cdr3_aa: CASSQGLAGGIQYF